One and the same sample provided the 22 T cell receptor beta chains below, sequenced in a study of technical replicates of blood from several donors. Assay used: immunoSEQ multiplex PCR; TCRdb lists only in-frame clones, some missing. The sample has 75,000 to 100,000 clones; about 93% are singletons. Source material: T cells isolated from PBMCs. These receptors came from a human donor in good health.

The chain has TRBV19 and TRBJ2-7; tentative D call: TRBD1 (5 bases). The germline CDR1 and CDR2 sequences are LNHDA and SQIVND (reference sequence). V was clipped by 4 bases and J by 3 bases, with 13 bases between them. The CDR3 runs to 14 residues. CDR3 region: CASSSLDSYYEQYF. The DNA of the CDR3 is TGTGCCAGTAGTAGCCTAGACAGCTACTACGAGCAGTACTTC.

The chain has TRBV4-1 and TRBJ2-7; 12 bases agree with TRBD2. This CDR3 region has 15 residues. Germline-derived CDR1 and CDR2 are MGHRA and YSYEKL. Losses at the gene ends were 4 bases for V and 3 bases for J; bases not matched to a gene: 4. DNA of the CDR3: TGCGCCAGCAGCCCCGGGACTAGCGGGCTCTACGAGCAGTACTTC. This encodes CASSPGTSGLYEQYF.

The chain is built from TRBV6-1 and TRBJ2-1; 9 bases fit TRBD1. Trimming took 4 bases from V and 4 from J; bases not matched to a gene: 5. The CDR3 length is 15 residues. The germline V gene encodes CDR1 MNHNS and CDR2 SASEGT. The CDR3 sequence is CASSGSTGGYNEQFF. The CDR3 DNA sequence: TGTGCCAGCAGTGGATCGACAGGGGGATACAATGAGCAGTTCTTC.

This clone has just a few counts. The chain is built from TRBV14 and TRBJ2-7; a weak D match, TRBD2 (5 bases). CDR1 and CDR2 from the germline V gene are SGHDN and FVKESK. The V end lost 5 bases, the J end lost 4 bases, and 9 bases lay between the germline ends. The CDR3 is 12 amino acids. The CDR3 sequence: CASSSQRYEQYF. CDR3 nucleotide sequence: TGTGCCAGCAGCTCACAGCGGTACGAGCAGTACTTC.

V and J are TRBV6-6 and TRBJ1-2, with 7 bases fitting TRBD1. The V segment lost 0 bases and the J segment 4 bases; nucleotides outside the gene matches: 2. CDR1 MNHNY and CDR2 SVGAGI come from the germline V gene (reference sequence). The CDR3 covers 14 residues. The CDR3 here is CASSYSRTGYGYTF. CDR3 nucleotides: TGTGCCAGCAGTTACTCGAGGACAGGCTATGGCTACACCTTC.

The V and J genes are TRBV19 and TRBJ2-2; D not resolved. This CDR3 region has 13 residues. Germline V gives CDR1 LNHDA, CDR2 SQIVND (reference sequence). Trimming took off 7 bases at V and 1 base at J, with 7 bases between the two ends. CDR3 residues: CASKRGNTGELFF. DNA of the CDR3: TGTGCCAGTAAAAGAGGGAACACCGGGGAGCTGTTTTTT. Full variable domain (missing parts from reference TRBV19 and TRBJ2-2): DGGITQSPKYLFRKEGQNVTLSCEQNLNHDAMYWYRQDPGQGLRLIYYSQIVNDFQKGDIAEGYSVSREKKESFPLTVTSAQKNPTAFYLCASKRGNTGELFFGEGSRLTVL.

This chain connects TRBV6-4 to TRBJ2-1; 12 bases are shared with TRBD2. Trimming removed 5 bases from V and 4 bases from J; junction bases left unmatched: 15. Germline V gene sequence: CDR1 MRHNA, CDR2 SNTAGT. The CDR3 runs 19 residues. CDR3 loop: CASSPSGGAGSRDYNEQFF. The CDR3 DNA reads TGTGCCAGCAGTCCTAGCGGGGGGGCCGGGTCGAGAGATTACAATGAGCAGTTCTTC.

The V gene is TRBV13, the J gene TRBJ2-5; TRBD1 matches 8 bases. This CDR3 spans 17 amino acids. CDR1 and CDR2 (germline): PRHDT, FYEKMQ (reference sequence). J was trimmed by 3 bases and V by 4 bases; bases with no gene match: 13. As DNA, the CDR3 is TGTGCCAGCAGCTGGCAGGGGGCGCCGTGGGGAGAAGAGACCCAGTACTTC. As protein: CASSWQGAPWGEETQYF.

V usage is TRBV10-3 and J usage is TRBJ2-5; 7 positions match TRBD2. Germline loops: CDR1 ENHRY, CDR2 SYGVKD. Trimming at V came to 3 bases and at J to 4 bases, leaving 14 bases not matched to a gene. The CDR3 totals 17 residues. CDR3 protein: CAISDPQGGIEGETQYF. The DNA of the CDR3 is TGTGCCATCAGTGACCCCCAGGGAGGGATAGAGGGAGAGACCCAGTACTTC.

About this clone: A junction end diverges from the germline sequence, so it may reflect a read error. This rearrangement joins TRBV11-1 to TRBJ2-5; maybe TRBD2 (6 bases). CDR1 SGHAT and CDR2 FQDESV come from the germline V gene (reference sequence). The CDR3 loop spans 15 amino acids. CDR3 nucleotides: TGTGCCAGCAGCCTAGCTTGGTCCGGGGGAGAGACCCAGTACTTC. Translating it yields CASSLAWSGGETQYF.

J is TRBJ1-5 and V is TRBV10-2; no firm D call. Trimming took off 3 bases at V and 4 bases at J, with 7 bases between the two ends. The germline V gene encodes CDR1 WSHSY and CDR2 SAAADI. The CDR3 loop spans 13 amino acids. CDR3 loop: CASSEQKNQPQHF. Here the CDR3 DNA reads TGCGCCAGCAGTGAACAGAAGAATCAGCCCCAGCATTTT.

This chain links TRBV10-3 with TRBJ2-1; unclear D gene. In germline, CDR1 is ENHRY, CDR2 SYGVKD. The CDR3 spans 18 residues. V lost 2 bases, J lost 1 base, and 18 bases lay in between. CDR3 DNA sequence: TGTGCCATCAGTGAGCCTGACCGTGGAGCCGCTTCCTACAATGAGCAGTTCTTC. It specifies CAISEPDRGAASYNEQFF.

This sequence joins TRBV14 and TRBJ2-7, with a tentative D call TRBD1 (6 bases). The CDR3 contains 15 residues. V was trimmed by 4 bases and J by 3 bases, leaving 16 bases between them. Germline CDR1 is SGHDN and CDR2 is FVKESK. CDR3 residues: CASSRQARGDYEQYF. The CDR3 DNA sequence: TGTGCCAGCAGCCGACAGGCCCGGGGAGACTACGAGCAGTACTTC.

This chain connects TRBV28 to TRBJ1-5; 8 bases fit TRBD1. The CDR3 contains 15 residues. Trimming removed 4 bases from V and 1 base from J; junction bases left unmatched: 3. Germline V lookup: CDR1 MDHEN, CDR2 SYDVKM. The chain's CDR3 is CASSWTGNSNQPQHF. The CDR3 DNA sequence: TGTGCCAGCAGTTGGACAGGGAACAGCAATCAGCCCCAGCATTTT.

This chain links TRBV5-1 with TRBJ1-1; the match to TRBD1 covers 9 bases. V dropped 4 bases and J dropped 1; count of bases not matched to a gene: 5. Germline CDR1 SGHRS, CDR2 YFSETQ. The CDR3 has 15 residues. CDR3 sequence reads: CASSPWDRENTEAFF. As DNA, the CDR3 is TGCGCCAGCAGCCCTTGGGACAGGGAGAACACTGAAGCTTTCTTT.

The chain has TRBV7-6 and TRBJ2-5; 8 bases fit TRBD2. V lost 5 bases to trimming and J lost 5 bases; unmatched junction nucleotides: 10. Germline lookup yields CDR1 SGHVS and CDR2 FNYEAQ. The CDR3 has 15 residues. CDR3 DNA: TGTGCCAGCAGCCGAGGAGCGGGGGATGAGGAGACCCAGTACTTC. The encoded protein is CASSRGAGDEETQYF.

This rearrangement joins TRBV6-1 to TRBJ2-5; the D gene is possibly TRBD2 (5 bases). The CDR3 has 15 amino acids. The germline V gene encodes CDR1 MNHNS and CDR2 SASEGT. Deletions cut 4 bases from V and 3 bases from J, with 15 bases between. CDR3 nucleotides: TGTGCCAGCAGTGGTGGAGCGGACTTTAAAGAGACCCAGTACTTC. Amino acids: CASSGGADFKETQYF.

The V gene is TRBV11-2, the J gene TRBJ2-5, with 10 bases lining up with TRBD2. V lost 6 bases to trimming and J lost 2 bases; unmatched junction nucleotides: 6. Germline V gene sequence: CDR1 SGHAT, CDR2 FQNNGV. The CDR3 is 15 residues long. For the CDR3, the DNA is TGTGCCAGCAGAGGAGCTAGCGGGGGACAAGAGACCCAGTACTTC. Protein: CASRGASGGQETQYF.

The gene calls are TRBV23-1 and TRBJ2-7; TRBD2 might be the D (6 bases). TRBV23-1 is annotated as an ORF whose role is uncertain. Trimming cost V 5 bases and J 2 bases, with 19 bases left between them. The CDR3 is 16 residues long. This chain's CDR3 is CASSMNAGPNTYEQYF. CDR3 sequence (DNA): TGCGCCAGCAGTATGAACGCGGGACCCAACACCTACGAGCAGTACTTC.

The chain joins TRBV27 to TRBJ1-2; TRBD1 matches at 9 bases. V shed 2 bases and J 6 bases; nucleotides not matched to a gene: 4. The CDR3 is 14 amino acids. The V gene's germline CDR1 is MNHEY and CDR2 SMNVEV (reference sequence). This CDR3 reads CASSLDGTGNGYTF. The CDR3 DNA reads TGTGCCAGCAGTTTAGATGGGACAGGGAATGGCTACACCTTC.

This clone has a single count. The genes are TRBV6-1 and TRBJ2-2; D is unclear. Germline values: CDR1 MNHNS, CDR2 SASEGT. The CDR3 is 11 amino acids. The germline V and J ends were trimmed by 8 bases and 5 bases, with 6 bases remaining between them. In nucleotides, the CDR3 is TGTGCCAGCGTCCGGACCGGGGAGCTGTTTTTT. This encodes CASVRTGELFF.

This clone showed up just a few times. The chain combines TRBV30 with TRBJ1-1, with 7 bases fitting TRBD1. The trim removed 7 bases at V and 5 bases at J, leaving 7 bases unmatched. From germline, CDR1 is GTSNPN and CDR2 SVGIG (reference sequence). The CDR3 runs 12 residues. The CDR3 here is CALTPRGTEAFF. The CDR3 coding sequence is TGTGCCTTGACCCCCAGGGGGACTGAAGCTTTCTTT.